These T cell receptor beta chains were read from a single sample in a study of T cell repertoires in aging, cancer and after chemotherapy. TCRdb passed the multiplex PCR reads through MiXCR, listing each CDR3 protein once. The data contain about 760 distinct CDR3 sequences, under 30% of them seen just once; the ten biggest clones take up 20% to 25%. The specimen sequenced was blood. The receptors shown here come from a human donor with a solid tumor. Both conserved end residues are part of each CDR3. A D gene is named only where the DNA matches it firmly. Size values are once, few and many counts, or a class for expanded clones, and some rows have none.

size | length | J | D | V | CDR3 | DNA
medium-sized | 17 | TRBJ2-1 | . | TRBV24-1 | CATSDSEGAPPHNEQFF | TGTGCCACCAGTGATTCAGAGGGCGCCCCCCCCCACAATGAGCAGTTCTTC
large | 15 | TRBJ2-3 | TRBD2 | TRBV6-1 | CASTLAGYGTDTQYF | TGTGCCAGCACTCTAGCGGGGTACGGCACAGATACGCAGTATTTT
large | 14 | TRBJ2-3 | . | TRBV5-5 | CASGRWDRADTQYF | TGTGCCAGCGGGAGGTGGGATAGAGCAGATACGCAGTATTTT
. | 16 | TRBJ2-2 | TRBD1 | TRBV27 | CASSEVDRGATGELFF | TGTGCCAGCAGTGAGGTTGACAGGGGGGCCACCGGGGAGCTGTTTTTT
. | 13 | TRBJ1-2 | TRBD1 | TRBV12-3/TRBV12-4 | CASNAGQNYGYTF | TGTGCCAGCAACGCGGGACAGAACTATGGCTACACCTTC
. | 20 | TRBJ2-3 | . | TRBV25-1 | CASSESPGTTKTTTTVTQYF | TGTGCCAGCAGTGAATCCCCCGGGACCACCAAAACTACCACCACAGTTACGCAGTATTTT
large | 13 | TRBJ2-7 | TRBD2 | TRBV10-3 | CAISETSAYEQYF | TGTGCCATCAGTGAGACTAGCGCCTACGAGCAGTACTTC
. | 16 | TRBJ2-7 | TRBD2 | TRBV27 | CASSSGLGGRAPEQYF | TGTGCCAGCAGTTCGGGCCTGGGCGGGAGGGCCCCCGAGCAGTACTTC
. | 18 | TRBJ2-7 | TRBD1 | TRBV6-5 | CASSRGQGMTGSSYEQYF | TGTGCCAGCAGTCGGGGACAGGGTATGACCGGGAGCTCCTACGAGCAGTACTTC
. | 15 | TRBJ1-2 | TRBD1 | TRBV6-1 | CASSLTGRGDYGYTF | TGTGCTAGCAGTTTGACAGGGAGGGGCGACTATGGCTACACCTTC
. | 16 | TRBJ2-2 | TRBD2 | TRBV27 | CASSWMTSGGSGELFF | TGTGCCAGCAGTTGGATGACTAGCGGGGGTTCCGGGGAGCTGTTTTTT
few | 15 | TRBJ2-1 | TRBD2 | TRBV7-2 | CASSSSSGGVDEQFF | TGTGCCAGCAGCTCCTCTAGCGGGGGTGTGGATGAGCAGTTCTTC
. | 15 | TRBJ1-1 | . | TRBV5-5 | CASSPQAGGLAEAFF | TGTGCCAGCAGCCCCCAGGCGGGAGGGCTCGCTGAAGCTTTCTTT
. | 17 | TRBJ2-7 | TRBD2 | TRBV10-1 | CAIPTSGRTGGSYEQYF | TGCGCCATCCCGACTAGCGGGAGGACCGGGGGCTCCTACGAGCAGTACTTC
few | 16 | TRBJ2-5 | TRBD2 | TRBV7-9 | CASSPLTSAIQETQYF | TGTGCCAGCAGCCCCCTGACTAGCGCAATCCAAGAGACCCAGTACTTC
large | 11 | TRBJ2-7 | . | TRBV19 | CASMEGGRVYF | TGTGCCAGTATGGAGGGAGGAAGGGTGTACTTC
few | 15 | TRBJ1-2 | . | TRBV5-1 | CASTLDSLTNYGYTF | TGCGCCAGCACCCTCGACAGCCTTACTAACTATGGCTACACCTTC
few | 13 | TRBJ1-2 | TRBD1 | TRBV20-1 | CSAREGQGYGYTF | TGCAGTGCTAGAGAGGGACAGGGGTATGGCTACACCTTC
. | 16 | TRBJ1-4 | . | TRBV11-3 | CASSKNGPGVNEKLFF | TGTGCCAGCAGTAAGAATGGGCCAGGGGTTAATGAAAAACTGTTTTTT
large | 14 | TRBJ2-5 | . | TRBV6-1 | CASTFSQGGETQYF | TGTGCCAGCACTTTTTCACAGGGCGGCGAGACCCAGTACTTC
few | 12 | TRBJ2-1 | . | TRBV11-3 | CASSLPLNEQFF | TGTGCCAGCAGCTTACCGCTAAATGAGCAGTTCTTC
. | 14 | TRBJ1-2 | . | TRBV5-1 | CASSPGGGTYGYTF | TGCGCCAGCAGCCCGGGGGGCGGGACCTATGGCTACACCTTC
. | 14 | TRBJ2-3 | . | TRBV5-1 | CASYPGHSTDTQYF | TGCGCCAGCTACCCTGGACATAGCACAGATACGCAGTATTTT
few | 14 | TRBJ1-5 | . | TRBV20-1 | CSAALGAGGEPQHF | TGCAGTGCAGCCCTTGGGGCAGGCGGGGAGCCCCAGCATTTT
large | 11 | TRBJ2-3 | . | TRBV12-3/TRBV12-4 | CASSFVDTQYF | TGTGCCAGCAGTTTCGTGGATACGCAGTATTTT
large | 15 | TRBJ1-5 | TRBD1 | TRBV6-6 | CASSGSGGIRQPQHF | TGTGCCAGCTCGGGGTCAGGGGGAATAAGGCAGCCCCAGCATTTT
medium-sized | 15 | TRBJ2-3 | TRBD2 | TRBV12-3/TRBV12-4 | CASSLGSGTADTQYF | TGTGCCAGCAGTTTGGGTAGCGGGACTGCAGATACGCAGTATTTT
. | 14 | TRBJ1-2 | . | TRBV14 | CASSQGTGSYGYTF | TGTGCCAGCAGCCAAGGGACCGGCTCCTATGGCTACACCTTC
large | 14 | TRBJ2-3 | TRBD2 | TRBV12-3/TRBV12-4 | CASDIAGIGDTQYF | TGTGCCAGCGATATAGCGGGGATAGGAGATACGCAGTATTTT
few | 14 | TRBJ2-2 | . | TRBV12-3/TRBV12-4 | CASNLGGNTGELFF | TGTGCCAGCAATCTCGGGGGTAACACCGGGGAGCTGTTTTTT
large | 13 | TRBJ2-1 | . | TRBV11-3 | CASSPGPNNEQFF | TGTGCCAGCAGCCCCGGGCCAAACAATGAGCAGTTCTTC
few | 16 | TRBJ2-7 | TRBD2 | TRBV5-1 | CASSLPIGLAVYEQYF | TGCGCCAGCAGCTTGCCGATCGGACTAGCGGTTTACGAGCAGTACTTC
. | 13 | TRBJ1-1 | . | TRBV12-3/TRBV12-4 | CASSLGRNTEAFF | TGTGCCAGCAGTTTAGGTCGGAACACTGAAGCTTTCTTT
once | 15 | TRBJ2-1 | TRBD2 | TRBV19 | CASSINSGRSQEQFF | TGTGCCAGTAGTATAAACAGCGGGAGGTCCCAGGAGCAGTTCTTC
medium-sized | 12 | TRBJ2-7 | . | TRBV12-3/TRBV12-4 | CASSFTGYEQYF | TGTGCCAGCAGTTTTACGGGGTACGAGCAGTACTTC
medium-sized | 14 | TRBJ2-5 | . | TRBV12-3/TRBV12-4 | CASSLGQNEETQYF | TGTGCCAGCAGCCTCGGACAGAACGAAGAGACCCAGTACTTC
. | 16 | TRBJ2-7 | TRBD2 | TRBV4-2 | CASSQGTSGRAPEQYF | TGTGCCAGCAGCCAAGGGACTAGCGGGAGGGCCCCCGAGCAGTACTTC
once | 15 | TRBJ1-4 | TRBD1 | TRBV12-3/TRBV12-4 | CASSSPGQGREKLFF | TGTGCCAGCAGTTCCCCGGGACAGGGTCGCGAAAAACTGTTTTTT
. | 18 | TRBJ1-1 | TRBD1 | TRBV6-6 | CASSYPISGQVILTEAFF | TGTGCCAGCAGTTACCCCATAAGTGGACAGGTAATCCTCACTGAAGCTTTCTTT
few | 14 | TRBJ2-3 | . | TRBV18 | CASSERDSTDTQYF | TGTGCCAGCTCAGAACGGGATAGCACAGATACGCAGTATTTT
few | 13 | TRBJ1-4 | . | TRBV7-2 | CASRTDFNEKLFF | TGTGCCAGCAGGACTGATTTTAATGAAAAACTGTTTTTT
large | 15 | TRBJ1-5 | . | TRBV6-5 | CASSYSPWGNQPQHF | TGTGCCAGCAGTTACTCGCCGTGGGGCAATCAGCCCCAGCATTTT
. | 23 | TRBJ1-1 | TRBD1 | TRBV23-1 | CASSQPSIKPGQGFLGENTEAFF | TGCGCCAGCAGTCAGCCGAGTATTAAACCGGGACAGGGTTTTCTGGGGGAGAACACTGAAGCTTTCTTT
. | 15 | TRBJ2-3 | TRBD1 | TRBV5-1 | CASRGATGSTDTQYF | TGCGCCAGCAGAGGGGCGACAGGGAGCACAGATACGCAGTATTTT
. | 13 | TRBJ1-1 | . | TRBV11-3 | CASRTGGNTEALF | TGTGCCAGCAGGACGGGGGGAAACACTGAAGCTTTGTTT
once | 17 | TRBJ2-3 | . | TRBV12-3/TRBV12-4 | CASSRLPTAPGTDTQYF | TGTGCCAGCAGTCGCCTCCCCACTGCCCCTGGGACAGATACGCAGTATTTT
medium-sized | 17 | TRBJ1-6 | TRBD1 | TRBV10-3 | CAISRGRQGVDNSPLHF | TGTGCCATCAGCCGGGGACGGCAGGGGGTAGATAATTCACCCCTCCACTTT
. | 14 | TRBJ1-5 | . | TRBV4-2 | CASSLERGDQPQHF | TGTGCCAGCAGCCTGGAAAGGGGGGATCAGCCCCAGCATTTT
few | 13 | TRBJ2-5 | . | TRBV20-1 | CSARQANQETQYF | TGCAGTGCTCGACAGGCGAACCAAGAGACCCAGTACTTC
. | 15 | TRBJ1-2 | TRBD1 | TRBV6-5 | CASRSGTGGANGYTF | TGTGCCAGCAGATCCGGGACAGGGGGCGCGAATGGCTACACCTTC
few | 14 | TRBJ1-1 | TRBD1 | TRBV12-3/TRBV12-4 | CATSRQGADTEAFF | TGTGCCACCTCTAGACAGGGGGCGGACACTGAAGCTTTCTTT
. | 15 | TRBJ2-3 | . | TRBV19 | CASKSLGGGTDTQYF | TGTGCCAGTAAAAGTTTGGGAGGTGGCACAGATACGCAGTATTTT